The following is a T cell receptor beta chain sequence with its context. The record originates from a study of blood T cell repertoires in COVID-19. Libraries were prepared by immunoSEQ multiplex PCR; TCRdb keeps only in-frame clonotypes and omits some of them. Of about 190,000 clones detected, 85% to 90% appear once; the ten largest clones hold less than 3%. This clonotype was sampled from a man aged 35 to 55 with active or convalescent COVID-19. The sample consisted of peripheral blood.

CDR3 coding DNA: TGTGCCAGCGGGACAGGGTCCTACGAGCAGTACTTC. Amino acid sequence: CASGTGSYEQYF. The chain carries TRBV12-3 or TRBV12-4 and TRBJ2-7, with TRBD1 matching 9 bases. The length of the CDR3 is 12 residues. Germline trimming cut 8 bases from V and 1 base from J; bases unmatched to any gene: 0.